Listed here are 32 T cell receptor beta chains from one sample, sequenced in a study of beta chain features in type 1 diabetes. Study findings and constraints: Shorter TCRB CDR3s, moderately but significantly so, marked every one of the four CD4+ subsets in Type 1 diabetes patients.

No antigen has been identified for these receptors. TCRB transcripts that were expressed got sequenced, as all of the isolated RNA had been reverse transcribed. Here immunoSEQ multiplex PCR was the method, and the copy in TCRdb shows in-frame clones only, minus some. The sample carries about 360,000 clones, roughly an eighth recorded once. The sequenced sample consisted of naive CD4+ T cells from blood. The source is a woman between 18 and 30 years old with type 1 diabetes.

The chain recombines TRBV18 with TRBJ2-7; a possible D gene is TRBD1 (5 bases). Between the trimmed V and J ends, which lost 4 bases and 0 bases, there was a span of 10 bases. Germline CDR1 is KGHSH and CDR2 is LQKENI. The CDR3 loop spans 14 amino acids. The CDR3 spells CASSRAQDSYEQYF. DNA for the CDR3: TGTGCCAGCTCACGTGCACAGGACTCCTACGAGCAGTACTTC.

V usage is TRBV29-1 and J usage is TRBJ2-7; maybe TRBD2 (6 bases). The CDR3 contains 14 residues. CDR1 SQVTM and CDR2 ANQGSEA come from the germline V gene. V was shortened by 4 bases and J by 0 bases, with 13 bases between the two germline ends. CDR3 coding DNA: TGCAGCGTTGGACTAGTGGCAAGCTCCTACGAGCAGTACTTC. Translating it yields CSVGLVASSYEQYF.

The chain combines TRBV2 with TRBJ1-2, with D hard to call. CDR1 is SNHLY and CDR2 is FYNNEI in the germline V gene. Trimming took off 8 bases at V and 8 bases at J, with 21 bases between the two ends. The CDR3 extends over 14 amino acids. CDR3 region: CASGERARGKGYTF. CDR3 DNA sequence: TGTGCCAGCGGCGAAAGGGCCCGAGGGAAGGGCTACACCTTC.

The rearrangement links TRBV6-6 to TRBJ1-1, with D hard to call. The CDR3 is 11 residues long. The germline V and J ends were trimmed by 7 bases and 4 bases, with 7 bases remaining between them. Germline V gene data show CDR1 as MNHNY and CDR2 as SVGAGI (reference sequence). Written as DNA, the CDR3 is TGTGCCAGCACCGAGCCCACTGAAGCTTTCTTT. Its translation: CASTEPTEAFF.

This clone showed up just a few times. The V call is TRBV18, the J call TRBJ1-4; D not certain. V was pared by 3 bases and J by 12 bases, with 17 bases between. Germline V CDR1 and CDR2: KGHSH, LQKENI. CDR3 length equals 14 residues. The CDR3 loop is CASSPGMEVIELFF. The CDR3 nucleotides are TGTGCCAGCTCACCTGGAATGGAGGTGATTGAACTGTTTTTT.

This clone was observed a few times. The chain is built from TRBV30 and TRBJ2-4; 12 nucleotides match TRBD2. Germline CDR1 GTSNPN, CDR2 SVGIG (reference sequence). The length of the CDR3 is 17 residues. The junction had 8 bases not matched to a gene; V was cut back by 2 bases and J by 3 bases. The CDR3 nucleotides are TGTGCCTGGAGTCCCTCTAGCGGGAGGGCAGGCAAAAACATTCAGTACTTC. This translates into CAWSPSSGRAGKNIQYF.

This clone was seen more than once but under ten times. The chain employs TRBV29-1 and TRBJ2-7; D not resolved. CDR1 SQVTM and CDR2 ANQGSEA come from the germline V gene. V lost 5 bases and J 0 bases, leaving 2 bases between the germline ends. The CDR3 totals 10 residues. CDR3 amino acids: CSVYSYEQYF. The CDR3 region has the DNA TGCAGCGTTTACTCCTACGAGCAGTACTTC.

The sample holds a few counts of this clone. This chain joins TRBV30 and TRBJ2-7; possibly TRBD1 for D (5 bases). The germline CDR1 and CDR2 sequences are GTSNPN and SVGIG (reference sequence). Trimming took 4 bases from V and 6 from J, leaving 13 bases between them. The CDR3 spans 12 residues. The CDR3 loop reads CAWTPTGSEQYF. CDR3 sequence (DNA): TGTGCCTGGACCCCAACAGGCAGCGAGCAGTACTTC.

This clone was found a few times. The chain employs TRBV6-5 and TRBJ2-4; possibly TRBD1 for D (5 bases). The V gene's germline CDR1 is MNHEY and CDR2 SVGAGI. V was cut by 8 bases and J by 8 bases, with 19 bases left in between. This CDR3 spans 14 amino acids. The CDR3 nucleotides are TGTGCCAGCTCTGCCAGGGCTTTAAACCACATTCAGTACTTC. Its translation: CASSARALNHIQYF.

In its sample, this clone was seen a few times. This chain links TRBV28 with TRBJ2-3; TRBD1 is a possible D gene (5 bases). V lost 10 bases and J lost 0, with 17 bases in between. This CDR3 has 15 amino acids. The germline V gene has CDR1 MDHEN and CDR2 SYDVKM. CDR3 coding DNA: TGTGCCACCCACCGAACAGGCCCCAGCACAGATACGCAGTATTTT. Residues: CATHRTGPSTDTQYF.

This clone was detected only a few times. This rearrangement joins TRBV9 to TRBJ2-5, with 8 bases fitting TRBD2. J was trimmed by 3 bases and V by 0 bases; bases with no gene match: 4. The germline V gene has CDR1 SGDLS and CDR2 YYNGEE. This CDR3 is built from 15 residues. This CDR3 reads CASSVAGLGKETQYF. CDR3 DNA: TGTGCCAGCAGCGTAGCGGGACTAGGGAAAGAGACCCAGTACTTC.

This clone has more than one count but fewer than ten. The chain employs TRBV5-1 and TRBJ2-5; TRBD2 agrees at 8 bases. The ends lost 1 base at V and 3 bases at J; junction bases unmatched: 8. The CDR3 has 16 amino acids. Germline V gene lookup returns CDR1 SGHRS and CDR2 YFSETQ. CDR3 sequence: CASSLRVGTREETQYF. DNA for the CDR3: TGCGCCAGCAGCTTGAGGGTGGGGACTAGAGAAGAGACCCAGTACTTC.

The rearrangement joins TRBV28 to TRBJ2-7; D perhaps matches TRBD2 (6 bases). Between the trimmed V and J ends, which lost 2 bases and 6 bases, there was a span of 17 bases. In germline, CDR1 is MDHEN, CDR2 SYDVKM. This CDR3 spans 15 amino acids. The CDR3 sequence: CASSLIRGGPGEQYF. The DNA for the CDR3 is TGTGCCAGCAGTTTAATTCGCGGAGGGCCGGGCGAGCAGTACTTC.

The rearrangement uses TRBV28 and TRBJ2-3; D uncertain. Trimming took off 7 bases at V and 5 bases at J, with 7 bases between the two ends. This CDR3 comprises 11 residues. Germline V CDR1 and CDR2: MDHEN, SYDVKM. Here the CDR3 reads CASNLGDTQYF. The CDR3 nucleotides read TGTGCCAGCAACCTAGGAGATACGCAGTATTTT.

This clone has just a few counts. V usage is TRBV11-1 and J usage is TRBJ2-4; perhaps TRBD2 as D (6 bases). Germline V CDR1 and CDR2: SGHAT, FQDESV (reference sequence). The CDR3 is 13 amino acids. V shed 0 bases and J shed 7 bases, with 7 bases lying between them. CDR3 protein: CASSLALANIQYF. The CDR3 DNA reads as TGTGCCAGCAGCTTAGCGCTAGCGAACATTCAGTACTTC.

As DNA, the CDR3 is TGTGCCTGGAGCATGCGGGAGAAGCAGTTCTTC. Its translation is CAWSMREKQFF. The V and J genes are TRBV30 and TRBJ2-1; TRBD2 matches at 7 bases. The V and J ends lost 3 bases and 11 bases, in that order; junction bases with no gene match: 4. This CDR3 has 11 residues. Germline assignment: CDR1 GTSNPN and CDR2 SVGIG (reference sequence).

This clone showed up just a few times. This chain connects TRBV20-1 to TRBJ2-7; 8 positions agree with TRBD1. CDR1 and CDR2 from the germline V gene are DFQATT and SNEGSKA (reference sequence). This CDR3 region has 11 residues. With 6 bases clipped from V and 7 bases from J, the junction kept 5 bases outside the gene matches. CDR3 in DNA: TGCAGTGCCCAGACAGGGGAGGAGCAGTACTTC. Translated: CSAQTGEEQYF.

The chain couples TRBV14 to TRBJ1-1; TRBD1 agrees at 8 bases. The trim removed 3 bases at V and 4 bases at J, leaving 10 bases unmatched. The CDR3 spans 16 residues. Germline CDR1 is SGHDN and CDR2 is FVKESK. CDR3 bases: TGTGCCAGCAGCCACCCAGCCAGGGGGCTTGGCACTGAAGCTTTCTTT. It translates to CASSHPARGLGTEAFF.

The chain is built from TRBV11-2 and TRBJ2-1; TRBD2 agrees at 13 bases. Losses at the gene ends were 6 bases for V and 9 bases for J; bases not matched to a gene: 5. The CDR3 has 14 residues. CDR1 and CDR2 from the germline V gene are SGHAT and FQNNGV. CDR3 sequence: CASRTLAGGVEQFF. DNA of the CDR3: TGTGCCAGCAGGACACTAGCGGGAGGGGTTGAGCAGTTCTTC.

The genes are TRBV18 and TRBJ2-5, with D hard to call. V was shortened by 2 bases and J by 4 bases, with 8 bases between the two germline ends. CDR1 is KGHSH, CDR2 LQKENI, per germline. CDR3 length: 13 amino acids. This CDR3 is CASSPRDGETQYF. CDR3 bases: TGTGCCAGCTCACCAAGAGATGGAGAGACCCAGTACTTC.

The CDR3: CASSGHPNYGYTF. The DNA for the CDR3 is TGTGCCAGCTCAGGGCACCCTAACTATGGCTACACCTTC. The chain uses TRBV7-2 and TRBJ1-2, with D perhaps TRBD1 (5 bases). Trimming pared 8 bases from V and 0 bases from J, leaving 10 bases between. Germline loops: CDR1 SGHTA, CDR2 FQGNSA. CDR3 size: 13 residues.

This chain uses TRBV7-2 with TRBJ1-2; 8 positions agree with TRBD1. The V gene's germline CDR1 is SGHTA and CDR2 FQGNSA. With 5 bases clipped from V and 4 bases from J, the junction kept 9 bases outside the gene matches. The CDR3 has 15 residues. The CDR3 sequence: CASSTGTGGRYGYTF. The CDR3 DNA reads TGTGCCAGCAGCACCGGGACAGGAGGGCGCTATGGCTACACCTTC.

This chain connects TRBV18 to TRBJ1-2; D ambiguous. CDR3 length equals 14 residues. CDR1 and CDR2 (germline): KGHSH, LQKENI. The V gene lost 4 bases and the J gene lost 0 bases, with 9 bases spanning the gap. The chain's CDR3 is CASSRAEANYGYTF. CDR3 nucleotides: TGTGCCAGCTCACGAGCAGAGGCTAACTATGGCTACACCTTC.

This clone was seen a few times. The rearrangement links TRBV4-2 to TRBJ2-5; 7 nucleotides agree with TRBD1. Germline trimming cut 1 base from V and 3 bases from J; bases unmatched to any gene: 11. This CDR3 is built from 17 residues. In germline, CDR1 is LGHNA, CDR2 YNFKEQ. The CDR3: CASSQVGLRQGKETQYF. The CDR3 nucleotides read TGTGCCAGCAGCCAAGTCGGTCTGCGACAGGGCAAAGAGACCCAGTACTTC.

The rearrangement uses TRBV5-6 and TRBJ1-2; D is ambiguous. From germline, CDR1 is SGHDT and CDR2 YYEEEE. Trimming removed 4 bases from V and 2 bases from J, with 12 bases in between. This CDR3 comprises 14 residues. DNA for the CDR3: TGTGCCAGCAGCGCACACCAGGTGAACTATGGCTACACCTTC. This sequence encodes CASSAHQVNYGYTF.

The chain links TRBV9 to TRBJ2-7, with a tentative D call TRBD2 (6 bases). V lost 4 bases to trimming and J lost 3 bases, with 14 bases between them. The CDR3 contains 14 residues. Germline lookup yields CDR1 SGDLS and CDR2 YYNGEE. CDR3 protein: CASSLEPGSYEQYF. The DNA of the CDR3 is TGTGCCAGCAGCCTCGAACCCGGGAGCTACGAGCAGTACTTC.

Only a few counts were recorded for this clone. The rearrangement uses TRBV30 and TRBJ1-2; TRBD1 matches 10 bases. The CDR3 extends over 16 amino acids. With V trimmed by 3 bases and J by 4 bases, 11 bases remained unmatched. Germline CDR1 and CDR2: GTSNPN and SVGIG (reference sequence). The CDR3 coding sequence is TGTGCCTGGAGCGGACAGGGGGAGAAACCCTCCTATGGCTACACCTTC. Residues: CAWSGQGEKPSYGYTF.

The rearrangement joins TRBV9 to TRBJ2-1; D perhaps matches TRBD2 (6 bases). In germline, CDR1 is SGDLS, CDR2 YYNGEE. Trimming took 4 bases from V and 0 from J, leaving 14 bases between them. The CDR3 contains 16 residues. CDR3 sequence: CASSPLGDFSYNEQFF. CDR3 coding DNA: TGTGCCAGCAGCCCGCTCGGGGACTTCTCCTACAATGAGCAGTTCTTC.

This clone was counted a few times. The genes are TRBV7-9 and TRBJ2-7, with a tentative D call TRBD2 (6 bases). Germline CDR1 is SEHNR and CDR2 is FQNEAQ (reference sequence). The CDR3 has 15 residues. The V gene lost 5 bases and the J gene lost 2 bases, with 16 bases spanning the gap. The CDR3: CASSGGGGQTYEQYF. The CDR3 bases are TGTGCCAGCAGCGGGGGAGGCGGACAAACCTACGAGCAGTACTTC.

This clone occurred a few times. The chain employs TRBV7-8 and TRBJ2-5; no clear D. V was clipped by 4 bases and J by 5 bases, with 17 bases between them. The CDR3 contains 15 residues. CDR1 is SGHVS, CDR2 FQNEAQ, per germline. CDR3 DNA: TGTGCCAGCAGCTCCATCCGAGAGCACGGGGAGACCCAGTACTTC. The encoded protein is CASSSIREHGETQYF. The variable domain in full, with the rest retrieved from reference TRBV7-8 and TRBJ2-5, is GAGVSQSPRYKVAKRGQDVALRCDPISGHVSLFWYQQALGQGPEFLTYFQNEAQLDKSGLPSDRFFAERPEGSVSTLKIQRTQQEDSAVYLCASSSIREHGETQYFGPGTRLLVL.

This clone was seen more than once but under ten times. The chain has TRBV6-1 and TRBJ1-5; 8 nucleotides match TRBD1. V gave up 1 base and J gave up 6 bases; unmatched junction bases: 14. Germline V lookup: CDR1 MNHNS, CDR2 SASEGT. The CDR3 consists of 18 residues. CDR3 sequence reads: CASSEDDRGGRRVQPQHF. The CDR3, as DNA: TGTGCCAGCAGTGAAGATGACAGGGGAGGGCGTCGGGTTCAGCCCCAGCATTTT.

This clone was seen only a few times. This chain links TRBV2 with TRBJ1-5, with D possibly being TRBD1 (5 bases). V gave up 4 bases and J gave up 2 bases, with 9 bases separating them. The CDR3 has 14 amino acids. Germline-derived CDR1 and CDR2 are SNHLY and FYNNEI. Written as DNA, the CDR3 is TGTGCCAGCAGTGGAATAGGGGGCAATCAGCCCCAGCATTTT. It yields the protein CASSGIGGNQPQHF.